This TCR beta chain was found in a study of blood T cell repertoires in COVID-19. This clone came up once. Original processing notes: How many nucleated cells were present was estimated from reference gene primer amplification. Clones were sequenced by immunoSEQ multiplex PCR, and TCRdb holds only the in-frame ones, with some missing. V and J calls plus clone size are reproduced from that table; the DNA served to infer D and trimming. The profile shows over 15,000 clones, roughly 87% of them singletons. Germline assignment: CDR1 LNHDA and CDR2 SQIVND (reference sequence). V gave up 4 bases and J gave up 2 bases, with 11 bases separating them. The CDR3 is made up of 14 amino acids.

The TCR sequence derives from a man older than 75 with acute or convalescent COVID-19. What was sequenced was peripheral blood. The chain combines TRBV19 with TRBJ1-2, with D possibly TRBD1 on 5 matching bases. The CDR3 DNA follows: TGTGCCAGTAGTAGCCCGGACATGAACTATGGCTACACCTTC. Protein product: CASSSPDMNYGYTF.